One and the same sample provided the 11 T cell receptor beta chains below, sequenced in a study of PD-1 blockade in classical Hodgkin lymphoma. The assay was immunoSEQ multiplex PCR, and TCRdb's table has in-frame clones only and misses some. Of 70,000 or so clones in the sample, nearly 95% were seen once. Time point denoted: newly diagnosed, previously untreated cHL patient sample. The sample consisted of peripheral blood mononuclear cells (PBMCs). The receptor set was obtained from a human donor with classical Hodgkin lymphoma.

V usage is TRBV4-1 and J usage is TRBJ2-2; 8 bases match TRBD2. V shed 3 bases and J 5 bases; nucleotides not matched to a gene: 8. CDR1 and CDR2 (germline): MGHRA, YSYEKL. The CDR3 extends over 16 amino acids. CDR3 sequence: CASSQEGRGETGELFF. The CDR3 nucleotides are TGCGCCAGCAGCCAGGAGGGGCGGGGGGAAACCGGGGAGCTGTTTTTT.

This rearrangement joins TRBV11-3 to TRBJ2-3; D gene uncertain. The V and J ends lost 1 base and 3 bases respectively, with 8 bases between them. The germline CDR1 and CDR2 sequences are SGHNT and YENEEA. This CDR3 contains 14 residues. Here the CDR3 reads CASSLGGDTDTQYF. CDR3 coding DNA: TGTGCCAGCAGCTTAGGCGGTGATACAGATACGCAGTATTTT.

The chain recombines TRBV27 with TRBJ1-1, with 12 bases aligning to TRBD1. This CDR3 comprises 17 residues. Losses at the gene ends were 6 bases for V and 4 bases for J; bases not matched to a gene: 12. CDR1 and CDR2 (germline): MNHEY, SMNVEV (reference sequence). In nucleotides, the CDR3 is TGTGCCAGCAGCCTCAAAGGGACAGGGGGCCGTGTCACTGAAGCTTTCTTT. Translated, it gives CASSLKGTGGRVTEAFF.

This sequence joins TRBV5-1 and TRBJ2-5, with 12 nucleotides matching TRBD2. Germline V gene data show CDR1 as SGHRS and CDR2 as YFSETQ. V lost 3 bases to trimming and J lost 2 bases; unmatched junction nucleotides: 2. The CDR3 is made up of 15 amino acids. CDR3 sequence reads: CASSSGLAGQETQYF. CDR3 in DNA: TGCGCCAGCAGCTCCGGACTAGCGGGACAAGAGACCCAGTACTTC.

CDR3 region: CASSSQGEADTQYF. The CDR3 bases are TGTGCCAGCAGTTCACAGGGTGAGGCAGATACGCAGTATTTT. V is TRBV27 and J is TRBJ2-3, with D possibly being TRBD1 (6 bases). The germline V and J ends were trimmed by 4 bases and 4 bases, with 12 bases remaining between them. CDR3 length: 14 residues. The germline gives CDR1 MNHEY, CDR2 SMNVEV (reference sequence).

V usage is TRBV9 and J usage is TRBJ1-2, with D hard to call. Germline V CDR1 and CDR2: SGDLS, YYNGEE. V shed 0 bases and J shed 7 bases, with 7 bases lying between them. This CDR3 spans 12 amino acids. CDR3 bases: TGTGCCAGCAGCGTAGGTGTCTCTGGCTACACCTTC. This sequence encodes CASSVGVSGYTF. The full variable domain, its missing parts supplied by reference TRBV9 and TRBJ1-2, is DSGVTQTPKHLITATGQRVTLRCSPRSGDLSVYWYQQSLDQGLQFLIQYYNGEERAKGNILERFSAQQFPDLHSELNLSSLELGDSALYFCASSVGVSGYTFGSGTRLTVV.

The chain couples TRBV18 to TRBJ2-1; TRBD2 matches 12 bases. Germline V gene sequence: CDR1 KGHSH, CDR2 LQKENI. V was pared by 6 bases and J by 6 bases, with 6 bases of the junction left unmatched. The CDR3 loop spans 15 amino acids. The CDR3, as DNA: TGTGCCAGCTCCCTACTAGCGGGGGGTGTCAATGAGCAGTTCTTC. Its translation: CASSLLAGGVNEQFF.

This clone was recorded once. This rearrangement joins TRBV7-3 to TRBJ2-7; D gene ambiguous. Germline loops: CDR1 SGHTA, CDR2 FQGTGA. This CDR3 comprises 14 residues. V gave up 2 bases and J gave up 2 bases, with 10 bases separating them. The CDR3 DNA reads TGTGCCAGCAGCTTAGGCGACTTACCCTACGAGCAGTACTTC. This sequence encodes CASSLGDLPYEQYF.

The chain has TRBV19 and TRBJ2-1, with D maybe TRBD2 (6 bases). V lost 0 bases, J lost 6 bases, and 18 bases lay in between. This CDR3 spans 17 amino acids. The germline V gene encodes CDR1 LNHDA and CDR2 SQIVND (reference sequence). The CDR3 DNA reads as TGTGCCAGTAGTATAGAGGAGGGTCGGGGTCCCTCCAATGAGCAGTTCTTC. This codes for CASSIEEGRGPSNEQFF. Based on the CDR3 plus reference TRBV19 and TRBJ2-1, the full variable domain is DGGITQSPKYLFRKEGQNVTLSCEQNLNHDAMYWYRQDPGQGLRLIYYSQIVNDFQKGDIAEGYSVSREKKESFPLTVTSAQKNPTAFYLCASSIEEGRGPSNEQFFGPGTRLTVL.

CDR3 amino acids: CASSGLAGGPVEQYF. The CDR3 coding sequence is TGTGCCAGCAGTGGATTAGCGGGGGGGCCCGTCGAGCAGTACTTC. The rearrangement uses TRBV2 and TRBJ2-7; 11 bases are a match to TRBD2. V shed 4 bases and J 6 bases; nucleotides not matched to a gene: 8. Germline V gene data show CDR1 as SNHLY and CDR2 as FYNNEI. The CDR3 length is 15 residues.

This chain uses TRBV6-5 with TRBJ1-1; the D gene is possibly TRBD1 (5 bases). The CDR3 is 13 amino acids. Germline values: CDR1 MNHEY, CDR2 SVGAGI. The ends were cut back, 5 bases at V and 7 bases at J, with 14 bases in the middle. CDR3 nucleotides: TGTGCCAGCAGTCCGACCCCTAGGGGTGAAGCTTTCTTT. Translated, it gives CASSPTPRGEAFF.